This TCR beta chain was captured in a study of immune evolution from preneoplasia to lung adenocarcinoma. General study results and limits: Normal lung had the highest top T cell clone frequencies. Normal lung had highest clonality; later lesions appeared denser, more diverse.

Generated by immunoSEQ multiplex PCR, the TCRdb table keeps only in-frame clones and is missing some. Of 25,000 to 30,000 clones listed, roughly 70% are singletons. This CDR3 has 11 residues. Germline V CDR1 and CDR2: SNHLY, FYNNEI. The V end lost 5 bases, the J end lost 14 bases, and 12 bases lay between the germline ends. As concerns this clone: Its cognate antigen is unknown.

The chain carries TRBV2 and TRBJ1-4; tentative D call: TRBD1 (5 bases). The sequence was collected from a person between 60 and 70 years old with invasive lung adenocarcinoma. Some clones in this sample may be carry-over from other donors' samples. Source material: FFPE invasive lung adenocarcinoma tissue. The CDR3 reads CASSQGAPLFF. CDR3 sequence (DNA): TGTGCCAGCAGTCAAGGGGCTCCGCTGTTTTTT.